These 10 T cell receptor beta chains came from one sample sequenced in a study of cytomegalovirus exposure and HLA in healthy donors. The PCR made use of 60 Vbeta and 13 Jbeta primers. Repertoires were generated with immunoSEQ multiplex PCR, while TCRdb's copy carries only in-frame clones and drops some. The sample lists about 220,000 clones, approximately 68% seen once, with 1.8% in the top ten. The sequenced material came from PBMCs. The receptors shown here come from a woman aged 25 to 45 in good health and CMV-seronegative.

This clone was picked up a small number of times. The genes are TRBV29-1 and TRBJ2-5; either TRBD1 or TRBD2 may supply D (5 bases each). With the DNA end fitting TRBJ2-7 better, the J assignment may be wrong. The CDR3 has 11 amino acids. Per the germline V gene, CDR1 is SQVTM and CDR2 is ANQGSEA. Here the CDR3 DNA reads TGCAGCGTTGAGGGGGCCTACGAGCAGTACTTC. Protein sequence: CSVEGAYEQYF.

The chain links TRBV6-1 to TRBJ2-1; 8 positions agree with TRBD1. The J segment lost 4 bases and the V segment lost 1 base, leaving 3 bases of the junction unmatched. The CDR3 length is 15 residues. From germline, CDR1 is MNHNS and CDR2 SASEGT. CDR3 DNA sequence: TGTGCCAGCAGTGAAGACAGGGGGAGTTACAATGAGCAGTTCTTC. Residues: CASSEDRGSYNEQFF.

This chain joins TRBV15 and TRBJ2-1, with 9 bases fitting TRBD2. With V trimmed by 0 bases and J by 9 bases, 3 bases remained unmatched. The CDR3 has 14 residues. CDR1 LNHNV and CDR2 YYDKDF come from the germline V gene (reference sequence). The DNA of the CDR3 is TGTGCCACCAGCAGAGATAGCGGGAGACGTGAGCAGTTCTTC. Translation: CATSRDSGRREQFF.

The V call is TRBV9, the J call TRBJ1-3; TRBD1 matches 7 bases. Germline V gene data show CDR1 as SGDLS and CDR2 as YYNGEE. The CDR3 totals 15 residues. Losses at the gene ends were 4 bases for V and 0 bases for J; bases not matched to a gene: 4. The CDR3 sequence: CASSLRDSSGNTIYF. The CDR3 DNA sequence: TGTGCCAGCAGCCTCCGGGACAGCTCTGGAAACACCATATATTTT.

The chain's CDR3 is CASSLGTAYEQYF. CDR3 nucleotides: TGTGCCAGCAGCCTCGGGACAGCCTACGAGCAGTACTTC. The chain is built from TRBV6-6 and TRBJ2-7; 7 nucleotides align to TRBD1. Germline CDR1 MNHNY, CDR2 SVGAGI (reference sequence). V gave up 6 bases and J gave up 2 bases; unmatched junction bases: 4. The CDR3 is made up of 13 amino acids.

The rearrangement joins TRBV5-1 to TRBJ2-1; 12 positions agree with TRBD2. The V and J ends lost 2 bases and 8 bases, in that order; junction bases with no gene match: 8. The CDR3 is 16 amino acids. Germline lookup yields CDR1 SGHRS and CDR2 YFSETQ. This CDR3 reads CASSFGVLAGGDEQFF. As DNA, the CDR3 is TGCGCCAGCAGCTTCGGGGTACTAGCGGGGGGAGATGAGCAGTTCTTC.

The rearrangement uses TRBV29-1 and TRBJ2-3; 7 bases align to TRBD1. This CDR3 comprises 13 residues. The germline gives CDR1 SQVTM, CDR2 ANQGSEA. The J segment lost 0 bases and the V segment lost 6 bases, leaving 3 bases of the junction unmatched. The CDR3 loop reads CSVGGRSTDTQYF. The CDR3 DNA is TGCAGCGTAGGGGGCCGTAGCACAGATACGCAGTATTTT.

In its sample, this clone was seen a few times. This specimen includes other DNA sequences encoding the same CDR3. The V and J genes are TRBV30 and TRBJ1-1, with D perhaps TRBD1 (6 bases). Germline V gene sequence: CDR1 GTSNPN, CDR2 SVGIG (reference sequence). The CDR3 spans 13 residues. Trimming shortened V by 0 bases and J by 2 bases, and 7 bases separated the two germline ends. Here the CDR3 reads CAWSVGGNTEAFF. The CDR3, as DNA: TGTGCCTGGAGTGTAGGGGGAAACACTGAAGCTTTCTTT.

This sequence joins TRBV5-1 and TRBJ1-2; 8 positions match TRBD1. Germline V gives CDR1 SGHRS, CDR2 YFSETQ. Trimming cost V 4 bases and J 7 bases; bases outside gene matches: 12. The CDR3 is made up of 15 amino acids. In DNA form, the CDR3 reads TGCGCCAGCAGCACAGGGGCAGGGGGCGAAGGTGGCTACACCTTC. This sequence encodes CASSTGAGGEGGYTF. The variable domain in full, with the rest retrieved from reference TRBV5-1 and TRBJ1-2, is KAGVTQTPRYLIKTRGQQVTLSCSPISGHRSVSWYQQTPGQGLQFLFEYFSETQRNKGNFPGRFSGRQFSNSRSEMNVSTLELGDSALYLCASSTGAGGEGGYTFGSGTRLTVV.

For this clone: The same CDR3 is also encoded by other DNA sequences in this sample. The CDR3 DNA reads as TGTGCCAGCAGTTATTCGGGTAGCAATCAGCCCCAGCATTTT. Protein: CASSYSGSNQPQHF. The chain recombines TRBV6-1 with TRBJ1-5; D remains ambiguous. Trimming left V 5 bases short and J 0 bases short, with 8 bases between. The CDR3 is 14 amino acids. Germline V CDR1 and CDR2: MNHNS, SASEGT.